The clone carrying this TCR beta chain was picked up a small number of times. The antigen remains unidentified. These data originate in a study of T-cell memory formation after mild COVID-19. Study results and caveats: CD4+ contracting clones were mainly CM and EM; CD8+ ones, EMRA.

Trimming left V 0 bases short and J 2 bases short, with 15 bases between. This CDR3 contains 18 residues. Germline V CDR1 and CDR2: SGHKS, YYEKEE (reference sequence). Each CDR3 protein is one row after TCRdb ran MiXCR on the 5' RACE reads. The sample holds around 340,000 distinct CDR3 sequences, 13% seen once. The source is a man aged 18 to 30 who had mild COVID-19 (a few samples of this study predate the infection). Cell type and time point are not known. V is TRBV5-5 and J is TRBJ2-6; D perhaps matches TRBD1 (5 bases). The source material was PBMCs or a T cell subset sorted from them (not recorded which). As DNA, the CDR3 is TGTGCCAGCAGCTTGGCGCCAGGGTTCCTCACTGGGGCCAACGTCCTGACTTTC. It is translated as CASSLAPGFLTGANVLTF.